One T cell receptor beta chain is described in this entry. Its antigen is currently not known. No much larger clone exists at a distance of one base, and base qualities are not known. This specimen comes from a study of cytomegalovirus exposure and HLA in healthy donors (dated by TCRdb to the late 2010s). Notes on the research overall: An earlier analysis of about 560 of the donors reported approximately 300 Gb of sequence data and 100 million to 120 million unique TCR beta sequences obtained from 180 million or so T cells. An early release covering roughly 640 HLA-typed donors comprised 250 to 350 gigabases of sequencing data and tens of millions of unique TCR sequences. Of the 398 genotyped donors, 81% were placed in the genetic ancestry cluster associated with self-reported Caucasian donors. The aim of the study was to test whether cataloging public T cell receptors could identify signatures of past pathogen exposure. The study used immunosequencing to profile the T cell repertoires of some 600 subjects and linked those repertoires to cytomegalovirus serostatus. In addition to the first cohort of approximately 650 subjects, a separate validation cohort of 130 or so different subjects was used. To predict cytomegalovirus infection status, the study brought together high-throughput TCR immunosequencing, statistical association of individual TCRs with disease status, and machine learning. A later analysis re-analyzed previously published TCR beta repertoires from 600 to 850 donors and added high-resolution HLA genotyping to study TCR occurrence patterns. In the later analysis, no new phenotypic data were used to find candidate immune exposures; instead, reliance was placed on TCR beta sequences and their occurrence across donors. In an earlier analysis of roughly 540 of the donors, high-throughput TCR beta sequencing was used to judge whether each TCR beta V gene segment behaved as functional or pseudogenic. Donor age, sex, ethnicity and CMV serostatus were compiled together with the repertoire data. A later genetic analysis used genome-wide SNP genotypes for 398 of the 666 donors, treating that subset as a discovery cohort. All discovery cohort repertoires had been generated using a single sequencing platform. Class I and class II HLA loci were covered by the typing at four-digit resolution. The number of donors typed differed by locus, with 629-630 for A, B, C, DRB1 and DQB1, 522 for DQA1, over 600 for DPA1, and around 450 for DPB1. Roughly 5 DR-DQ haplotypes were treated as single units for association and clustering because of strong linkage in the cohort. Across around 400 genotyped donors of the cohort, an average of about 220,000 unique TCR beta nucleotide sequences per donor were sequenced, and roughly 18% of those sequences were non-productive. Results the study describes overall, beyond this receptor: Compared with the roughly 600-donor mean, donors in an Asian-associated ancestry cluster had fewer N-insertions in productive TCRs, according to a later genetic analysis. Linkage disequilibrium might explain the correlated functional status among segregating V segments, but an unknown experimental factor could not be excluded. The study listed approximately 150 TCR beta chains as associated with cytomegalovirus. For the cohort, immune exposure information was limited to CMV serostatus. The authors suggested that the approach could potentially be generalized to other disease states and immunological phenotypes. According to a later analysis, TCR association rates differed among HLA loci, with DRB1 alleles showing the most associated TCRs and HLA-C alleles showing the fewest. In both the original and validation cohorts, the classifier was reported to diagnose cytomegalovirus status with high specificity and sensitivity. Because counts were too low, around 17 rarely observed V segments, including chromosome 9 orphons, were left out of the earlier analysis of 587 of the donors. A later genetic analysis associated a missense DCLRE1C variant with V-gene and J-gene trimming of TCR beta chains, and an independent cohort replicated the association. A cluster of highly shared sequence variants was judged likely to be a technical artifact of the sequencing pipeline. Some IMGT-functional V segments, including TRBV6-2 and TRBV6-3, could not be told apart with the 87-base-pair reads, so those segments were excluded. In a later analysis, HLA-associated TCR beta chains were found to be more clonally expanded and to have lower generation probabilities than equally common non-associated chains. Because HLA typing was unavailable for some donors at each locus, only the typed subset was used in association tests. At a false discovery rate of 0.05, a later analysis linked fewer than 20,000 TCR beta sequences to specific HLA alleles. An earlier analysis of around 500 of the donors showed that most TCR beta V segments appeared in productive rearrangements either about 87% or about 30% of the time, which broadly matched IMGT annotations. A further reported finding was that TCR beta sequences accurately predicted the HLA-A and HLA-B alleles for most subjects in the first cohort. A later analysis reported that several top co-occurrence clusters appeared linked to parvovirus B19, influenza, CMV and Epstein-Barr virus. Presence/absence analyses assumed roughly uniform sequencing depth across donors, an assumption that may not hold. Most TCR sequences were seen in very few donors, while some public TCRs were found in many individuals. This cohort had only TCR beta chains sequenced, and the lack of alpha or paired-chain data limited which features could be detected. Strong co-occurrence of HLA alleles, especially DR and DQ, made assigning TCR associations to individual alleles difficult. Most CMV-associated TCR beta chains appeared to be HLA-restricted in a later analysis, and the HLA associations seemed to be driven largely by CMV exposure. A few of the identified cytomegalovirus-associated TCR beta chains were confirmed in vitro to be specific for cytomegalovirus antigens.

The cohort comprised more than 550 healthy bone marrow donors. At the time of sampling, every cohort member was nominally healthy, though immune exposures that went unrecorded were likely present. The donor was CMV seropositive and was included in the group of about 290 seropositive cohort members. Each donor provided a peripheral blood sample, and peripheral blood mononuclear cells were used for TCR beta sequencing. Genomic DNA extraction from the blood cell samples was performed with the Qiagen DNeasy Blood Extraction Kit. Trimming at the junction amounts to 7 bases on V and 4 bases on J, and the germline ends lie 5 bases apart. Taken from cysteine to phenylalanine, the CDR3 has 11 residues. Only CDR3 DNA remains: 33 bases, in frame from the first base. The germline V gene specifies MGHDK as CDR1 and SYGVNS as CDR2. To prepare the library, the immunoSEQ multiplex PCR assay was applied. For the multiplex PCR, a mixture combining 60 forward primers for TCR Vbeta segments and 13 reverse primers for TCR Jbeta segments was used. The CDR3 region of rearranged TCR beta genes was amplified from genomic DNA with a multiplex PCR assay. The Illumina HiSeq System was used to sequence the amplified TCR beta libraries as 87-base-pair reads. Under the source paper's analysis protocol: Across the 670 or so repertoires, a later analysis counted tens of millions of unique TCR beta chains, roughly 11 million of which were shared by at least two donors. Raw reads were error-corrected and collapsed into unique sequences by a nearest-neighbor algorithm in which closely related sequences were merged to remove PCR and sequencing errors. CDR3 sequences were aligned to IMGT reference sequences to assign V, D and J gene segments. For a sequence to be retained, a match of at least six nucleotides to both a V gene segment and a J gene segment was required. A rearrangement counted as productive if the CDR3 had no stop codons and remained in frame with V and J, and every other rearrangement counted as non-productive. CDR3 was defined by IMGT convention, running from the second conserved V-encoded cysteine to the conserved J-encoded phenylalanine. The earlier analysis of about 560 of the donors excluded any sequence lacking an unambiguous match to a single V gene segment. An earlier analysis of several hundred of the donors called V segments functional above 56.7% productive rearrangements and segregating when the between-donor standard deviation exceeded 5%. A statistical classification framework was developed to diagnose cytomegalovirus status using the catalog of TCR beta chain sequences. A later analysis assigned V and J genes by comparing TCR nucleotide sequences with IMGT/GENE-DB human TR gene sequences. The TCRdist pipeline was used in a later analysis to assign CDR3 sequences and most-parsimonious VDJ recombination scenarios. In a later analysis, every TCR beta chain was defined by the combination of its CDR3 amino acid sequence and its V-gene family, and reads without a unique V-gene family were dropped. As a way to deal with suspected cross-contamination and a sequencing artifact, a later analysis dropped more than 500 nucleotide sequences that were highly shared and had low generation probability. In a later analysis, a clonal expansion index for each public chain was calculated from normalized within-repertoire ranks of inferred template counts. Generation probabilities in a later analysis came from a VDJ recombination model fitted to out-of-frame rearrangements, and those results were checked against IGoR. In a later analysis, hypergeometric tests were used to score TCR-TCR, TCR-HLA and TCR-CMV co-occurrence, with a repertoire-size bias correction applied to TCR pairs. False discovery rates were estimated in a later analysis by permuting HLA or CMV assignments 20 times. In a later analysis, co-occurring TCRs were grouped with DBSCAN, and TCRdist sequence similarity was added when clustering was performed within HLA-allele-positive subsets. For co-occurrence clustering, repertoires with fewer than 30,000 or more than 120,000 public chains were excluded, along with 5 or 6 repertoires with anomalous nucleotide sharing. TCRdb took over this immuneACCESS table, retaining in-frame rearrangements with V and J assigned. Such tables are incomplete; in checked studies, under half of the missing clones stem from an unresolved V gene, and the remainder is unexplained. V, J and clone size derive from that table, while D and trimming were established from the DNA sequence. The sample records 95,000 to 150,000 clones, 75% to 85% of which are singletons. The ten largest clones take up under 9.5% of the sample.

Rearrangement joined TRBV25-1 to TRBJ1-3, with the identity of the D gene unclear. This clonotype was obtained from a woman in her forties or fifties in good health and CMV-seropositive. The source material was PBMCs. The CDR3 in this case is CASNRGNTIYF. In nucleotides, the sequence is TGTGCCAGCAATCGGGGAAACACCATATATTTT.